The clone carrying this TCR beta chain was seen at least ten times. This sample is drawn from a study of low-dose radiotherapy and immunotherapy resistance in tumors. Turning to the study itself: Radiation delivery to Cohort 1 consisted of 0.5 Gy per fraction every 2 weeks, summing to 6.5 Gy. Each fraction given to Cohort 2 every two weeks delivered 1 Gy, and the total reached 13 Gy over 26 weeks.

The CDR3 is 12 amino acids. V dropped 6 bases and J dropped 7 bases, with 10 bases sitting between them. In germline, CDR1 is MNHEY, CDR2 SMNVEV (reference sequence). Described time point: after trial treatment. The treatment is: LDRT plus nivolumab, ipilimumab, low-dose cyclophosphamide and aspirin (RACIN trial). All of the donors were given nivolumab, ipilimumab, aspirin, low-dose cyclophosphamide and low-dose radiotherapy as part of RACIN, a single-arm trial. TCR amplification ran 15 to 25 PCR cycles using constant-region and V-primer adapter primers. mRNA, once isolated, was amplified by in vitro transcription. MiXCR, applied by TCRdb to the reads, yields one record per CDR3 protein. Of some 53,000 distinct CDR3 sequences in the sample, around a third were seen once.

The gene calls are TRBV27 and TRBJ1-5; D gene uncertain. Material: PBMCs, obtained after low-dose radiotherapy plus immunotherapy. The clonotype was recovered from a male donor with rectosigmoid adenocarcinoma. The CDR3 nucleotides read TGTGCCAGCAGCTTTGAGGGACAGCCCCAGCATTTT. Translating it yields CASSFEGQPQHF.